The sequence of this TCR beta chain was determined in a study of T cells in narcolepsy. In the case of this clone: Its cognate antigen is unknown.

V was cut by 1 base and J by 0 bases, with 10 bases left in between. The germline CDR1 and CDR2 sequences are KGHSH and LQKENI. The CDR3 consists of 16 residues. Method: immunoSEQ multiplex PCR; TCRdb's copy keeps in-frame clones and lacks some. The profile shows around 26,000 clones, less than 70% of them singletons. Notes on the study in general: Comparing one patient's CSF and blood CD4+ clonotypes highlighted HCRT- and TRIB2-specific autoreactive clonotypes.

This chain uses TRBV18 with TRBJ1-5; D ambiguous. The sample taken for sequencing was memory (CD45RA-) CD4+ T cells from blood. The receptor was isolated from a human donor in good health. CDR3 nucleotide sequence: TGTGCCAGCTCACCACAGGGAAAGGCTAGCAATCAGCCCCAGCATTTT. Translating it yields CASSPQGKASNQPQHF.